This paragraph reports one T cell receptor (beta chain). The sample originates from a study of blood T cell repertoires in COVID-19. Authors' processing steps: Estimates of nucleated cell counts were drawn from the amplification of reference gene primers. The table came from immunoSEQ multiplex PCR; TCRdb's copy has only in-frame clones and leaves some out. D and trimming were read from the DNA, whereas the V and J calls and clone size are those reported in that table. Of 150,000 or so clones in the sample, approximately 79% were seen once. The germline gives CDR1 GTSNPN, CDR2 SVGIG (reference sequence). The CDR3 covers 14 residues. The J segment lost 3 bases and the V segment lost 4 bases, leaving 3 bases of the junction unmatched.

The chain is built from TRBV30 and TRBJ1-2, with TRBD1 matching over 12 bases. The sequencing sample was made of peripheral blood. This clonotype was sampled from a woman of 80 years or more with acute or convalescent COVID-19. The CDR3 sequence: CAWIGTGGDYGYTF. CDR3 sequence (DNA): TGTGCCTGGATCGGGACAGGGGGCGACTATGGCTACACCTTC. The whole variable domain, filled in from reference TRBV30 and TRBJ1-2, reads SQTIHQWPATLVQPVGSPLSLECTVEGTSNPNLYWYRQAAGRGLQLLFYSVGIGQISSEVPQNLSASRPQDRQFILSSKKLLLSDSGFYLCAWIGTGGDYGYTFGSGTRLTVV.